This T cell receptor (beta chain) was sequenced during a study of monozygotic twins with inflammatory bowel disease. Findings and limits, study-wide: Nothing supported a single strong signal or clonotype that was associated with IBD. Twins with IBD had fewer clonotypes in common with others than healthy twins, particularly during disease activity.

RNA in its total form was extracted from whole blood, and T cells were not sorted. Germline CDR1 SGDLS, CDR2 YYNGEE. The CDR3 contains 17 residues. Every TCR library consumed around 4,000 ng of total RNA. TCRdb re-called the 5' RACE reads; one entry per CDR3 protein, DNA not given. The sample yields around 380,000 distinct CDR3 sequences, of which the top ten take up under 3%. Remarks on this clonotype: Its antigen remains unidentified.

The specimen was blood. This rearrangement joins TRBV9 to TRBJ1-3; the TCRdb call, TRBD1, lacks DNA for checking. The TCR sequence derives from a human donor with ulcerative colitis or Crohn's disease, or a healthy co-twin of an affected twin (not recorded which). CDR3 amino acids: CASSVLYRGRRGNTIYF.